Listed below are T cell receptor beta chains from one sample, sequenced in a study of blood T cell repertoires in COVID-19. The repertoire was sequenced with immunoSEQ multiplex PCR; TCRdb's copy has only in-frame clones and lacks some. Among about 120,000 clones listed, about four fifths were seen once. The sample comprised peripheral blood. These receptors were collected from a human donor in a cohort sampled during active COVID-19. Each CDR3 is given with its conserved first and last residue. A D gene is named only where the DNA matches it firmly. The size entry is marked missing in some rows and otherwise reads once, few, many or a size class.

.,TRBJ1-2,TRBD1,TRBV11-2,CASSSDRGGYTF,TGTGCCAGCAGCTCCGACAGGGGTGGCTACACCTTC
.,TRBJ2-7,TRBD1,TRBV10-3,CAISERDGTGLYEQYF,TGTGCCATCAGTGAGAGGGACGGGACAGGTCTCTACGAGCAGTACTTC
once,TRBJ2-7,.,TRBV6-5,CASSSHYEQYF,TGTGCCAGCTCGTCACACTACGAGCAGTACTTC
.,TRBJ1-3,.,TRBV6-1,CASSVKRGSSGNTIYF,TGTGCCAGCAGTGTAAAGCGGGGATCATCAGGAAACACCATATATTTT
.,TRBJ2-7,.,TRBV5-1,CASGTGHSEQYF,TGCGCCAGCGGAACGGGACACAGCGAGCAGTACTTC
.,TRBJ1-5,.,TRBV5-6,CASSYNGASNQPQHF,TGTGCCAGCAGCTATAACGGAGCTAGCAATCAGCCCCAGCATTTT
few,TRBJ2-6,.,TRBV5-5,CASSPQVNSGANVLTF,TGTGCCAGCAGCCCGCAGGTAAACTCTGGGGCCAACGTCCTGACTTTC
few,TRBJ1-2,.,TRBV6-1,CASSESGGRNTF,TGTGCCAGCAGTGAATCGGGGGGACGGAACACCTTC
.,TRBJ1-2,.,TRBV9,CASSVKAGEGYGYTF,TGTGCCAGCAGCGTCAAGGCAGGGGAAGGGTATGGCTACACCTTC
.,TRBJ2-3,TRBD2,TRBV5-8,CASSLGGLAGSDTQYF,TGTGCCAGCAGCTTGGGTGGACTAGCGGGATCAGATACGCAGTATTTT
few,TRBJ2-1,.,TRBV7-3,CASSLRQGGDEQFF,TGTGCCAGCAGCTTACGGCAGGGCGGGGATGAGCAGTTCTTC
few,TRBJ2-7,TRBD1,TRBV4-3,CASSQAGGPYEQYF,TGCGCCAGCAGCCAAGCAGGGGGACCCTACGAGCAGTACTTC
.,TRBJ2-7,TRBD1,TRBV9,CASSLQGTSYEQYF,TGTGCCAGCAGTCTACAGGGGACCTCCTACGAGCAGTACTTC
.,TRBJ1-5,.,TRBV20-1,CSARIDTAQHF,TGCAGTGCTAGAATCGACACGGCCCAGCATTTT
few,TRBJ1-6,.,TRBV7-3,CASSAREGGSPLHF,TGTGCCAGCAGCGCCAGGGAGGGAGGATCACCCCTCCACTTT
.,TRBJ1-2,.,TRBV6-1,CASSETGGRNYGYTF,TGTGCCAGCAGTGAAACGGGGGGACGAAACTATGGCTACACCTTC
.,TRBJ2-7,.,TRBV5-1,CASSLRDRYEQYF,TGCGCCAGCAGCCTACGGGATCGCTACGAGCAGTACTTC
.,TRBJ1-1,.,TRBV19,CASSSPEGRNTEAFF,TGTGCCAGTAGTAGCCCGGAGGGGAGGAACACTGAAGCTTTCTTT
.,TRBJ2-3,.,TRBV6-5,CASRGHTTTDTQYF,TGTGCCAGCAGGGGACATACTACCACAGATACGCAGTATTTT
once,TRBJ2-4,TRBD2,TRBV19,CASNGASGGAGAKNIQYF,TGTGCCAGTAACGGAGCTAGCGGGGGGGCTGGGGCCAAAAACATTCAGTACTTC
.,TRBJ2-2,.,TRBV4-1,CASSQGQITGELFF,TGCGCCAGCAGCCAAGGGCAGATAACCGGGGAGCTGTTTTTT
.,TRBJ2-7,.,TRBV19,CASSIEPWGGNSYEQYF,TGTGCCAGTAGTATAGAGCCTTGGGGCGGAAACTCCTACGAGCAGTACTTC
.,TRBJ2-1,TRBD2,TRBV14,CASSRAGGPIREQFF,TGTGCCAGCAGCCGAGCGGGGGGGCCAATCCGTGAGCAGTTCTTC
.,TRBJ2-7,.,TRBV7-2,CASSLDVRSSYEQYF,TGTGCCAGCAGCTTAGATGTCAGAAGCTCCTACGAGCAGTACTTC
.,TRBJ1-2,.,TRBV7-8,CASSPGQPSNYGYTF,TGTGCCAGCAGCCCCGGACAGCCCTCTAACTATGGCTACACCTTC
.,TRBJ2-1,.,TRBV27,CASSLTGWSSYNEQFF,TGTGCCAGCAGCTTAACAGGTTGGAGCTCCTACAATGAGCAGTTCTTC
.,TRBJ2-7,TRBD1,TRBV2,CASSRDRGSYEQYF,TGTGCCAGCAGTAGGGACAGGGGAAGCTACGAGCAGTACTTC
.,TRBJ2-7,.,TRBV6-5,CASSRGSRDSYEQYF,TGTGCCAGCAGTAGAGGTTCGAGGGATAGCTACGAGCAGTACTTC
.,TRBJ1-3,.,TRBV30,CAWSVQAARMGNTIYF,TGTGCCTGGAGTGTACAGGCCGCCCGTATGGGAAACACCATATATTTT
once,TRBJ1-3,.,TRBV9,CASSERTLPGNTIYF,TGTGCCAGCAGCGAACGGACACTACCTGGGAACACCATATATTTT
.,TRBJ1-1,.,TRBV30,CAWSVEGGSVSTEAFF,TGTGCCTGGAGTGTCGAAGGGGGATCGGTGTCCACTGAAGCTTTCTTT
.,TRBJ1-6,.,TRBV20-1,CSASNHNSYNSPLHF,TGCAGTGCTAGTAATCACAACAGCTATAATTCACCCCTCCACTTT
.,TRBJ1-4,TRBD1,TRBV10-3,CAISSGTGNEKLFF,TGTGCCATCAGCTCCGGGACAGGGAATGAAAAACTGTTTTTT
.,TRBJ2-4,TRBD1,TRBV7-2,CASRKNRDRSAIQYF,TGTGCCAGCAGAAAAAACAGGGACAGGAGTGCCATTCAGTACTTC
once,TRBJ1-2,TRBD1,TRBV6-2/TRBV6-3,CASSPGQGVGYGYTF,TGTGCCAGCAGTCCGGGACAGGGTGTTGGCTATGGCTACACCTTC
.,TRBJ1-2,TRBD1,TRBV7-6,CASSTYGTGVVPDGYTF,TGTGCCAGCAGCACATACGGGACAGGGGTAGTTCCGGATGGCTACACCTTC
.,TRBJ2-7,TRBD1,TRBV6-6,CASSSGTGSYEQYF,TGTGCCAGCAGTTCCGGGACAGGGTCCTACGAGCAGTACTTC
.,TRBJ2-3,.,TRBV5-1,CASSSFTDTQYF,TGCGCCAGCAGCTCCTTCACAGATACGCAGTATTTT
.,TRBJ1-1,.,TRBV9,CASSRKGQGGGTEAFF,TGTGCCAGCAGCCGGAAGGGGCAGGGAGGAGGGACTGAAGCTTTCTTT
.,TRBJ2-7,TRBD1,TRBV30,CAWNRRTGSSYEQYF,TGTGCCTGGAACCGTCGGACAGGGAGTTCTTACGAGCAGTACTTC
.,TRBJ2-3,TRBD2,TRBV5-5,CASSLASAGGISTDTQYF,TGTGCCAGCAGCTTGGCCTCCGCGGGGGGCATTAGCACAGATACGCAGTATTTT